This T cell receptor (beta chain) emerged from a study of regulatory T cells in long-lasting Graves disease. Regarding time point: newly diagnosed GD, antithyroid drugs for less than 3 months. The TCR library used RNA extracted from PBMCs. Ten or more counts support this clonotype. CDR3 regions were amplified by Arm-PCR using iRepertoire HTBI primers to build TCR beta libraries. MiXCR was run by TCRdb on the multiplex PCR reads, yielding one entry per CDR3 protein. Here the sample spans a few hundred thousand distinct CDR3 sequences, roughly 17% being singletons. The CDR3 is 14 residues long. V lost 6 bases to trimming and J lost 3 bases, with 14 bases between them. Germline CDR1 and CDR2: ENHRY and SYGVKD. Another study also made use of these data, one on T cells in Graves' hyperthyroidism and ophthalmopathy.

The rearrangement joins TRBV10-3 to TRBJ1-2; a possible D gene is TRBD1 (6 bases). Sequenced material: peripheral blood mononuclear cells (PBMCs), taken at new diagnosis, from a patient treated with antithyroid drugs. The receptor was derived from a man aged 40-49 years with Graves disease. CDR3 in amino acids: CAIRRAGVHYGYTF. The CDR3 nucleotides read TGTGCCATCAGAAGGGCAGGGGTACACTATGGCTACACCTTC.